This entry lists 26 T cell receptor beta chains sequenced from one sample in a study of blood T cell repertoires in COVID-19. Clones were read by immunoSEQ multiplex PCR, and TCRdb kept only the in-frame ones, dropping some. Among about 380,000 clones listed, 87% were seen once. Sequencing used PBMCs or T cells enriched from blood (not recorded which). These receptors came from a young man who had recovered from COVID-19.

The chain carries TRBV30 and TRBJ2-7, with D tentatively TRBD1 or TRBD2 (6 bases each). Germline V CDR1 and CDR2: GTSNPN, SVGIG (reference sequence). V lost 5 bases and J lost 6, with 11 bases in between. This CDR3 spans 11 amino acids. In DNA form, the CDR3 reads TGTGCCTGGGACAGGCGGGGCGAGCAGTACTTC. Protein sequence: CAWDRRGEQYF.

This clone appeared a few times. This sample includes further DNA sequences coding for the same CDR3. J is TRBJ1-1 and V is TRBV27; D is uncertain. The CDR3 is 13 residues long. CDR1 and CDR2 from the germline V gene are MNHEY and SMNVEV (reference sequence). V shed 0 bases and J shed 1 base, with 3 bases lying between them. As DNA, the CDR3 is TGTGCCAGCAGTTTATCGAGGAACACTGAAGCTTTCTTT. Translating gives CASSLSRNTEAFF.

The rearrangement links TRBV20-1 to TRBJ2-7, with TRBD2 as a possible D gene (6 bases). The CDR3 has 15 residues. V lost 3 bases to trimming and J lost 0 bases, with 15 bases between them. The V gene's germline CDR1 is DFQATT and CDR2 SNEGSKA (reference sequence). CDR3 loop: CSASSPRRDSYEQYF. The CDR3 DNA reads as TGCAGTGCTAGTAGTCCCAGGAGGGACTCCTACGAGCAGTACTTC.

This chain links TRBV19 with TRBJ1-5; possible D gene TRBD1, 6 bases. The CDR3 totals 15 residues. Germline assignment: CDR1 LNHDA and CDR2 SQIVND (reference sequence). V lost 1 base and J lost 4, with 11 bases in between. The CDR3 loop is CASSIVGQQNQPQHF. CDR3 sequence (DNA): TGTGCCAGTAGTATAGTCGGACAGCAAAATCAGCCCCAGCATTTT.

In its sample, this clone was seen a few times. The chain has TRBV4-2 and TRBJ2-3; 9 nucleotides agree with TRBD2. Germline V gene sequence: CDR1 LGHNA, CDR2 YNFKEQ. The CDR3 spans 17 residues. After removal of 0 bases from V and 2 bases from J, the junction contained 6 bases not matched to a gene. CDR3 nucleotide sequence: TGTGCCAGCAGCCAAGATCGGGGCGGGGGGGCCACAGATACGCAGTATTTT. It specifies CASSQDRGGGATDTQYF.

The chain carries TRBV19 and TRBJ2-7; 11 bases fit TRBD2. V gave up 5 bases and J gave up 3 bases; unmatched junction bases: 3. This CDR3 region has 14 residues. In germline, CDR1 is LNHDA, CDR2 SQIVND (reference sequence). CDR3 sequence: CASSPGLAGYEQYF. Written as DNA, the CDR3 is TGTGCCAGTAGTCCCGGACTAGCGGGCTACGAGCAGTACTTC.

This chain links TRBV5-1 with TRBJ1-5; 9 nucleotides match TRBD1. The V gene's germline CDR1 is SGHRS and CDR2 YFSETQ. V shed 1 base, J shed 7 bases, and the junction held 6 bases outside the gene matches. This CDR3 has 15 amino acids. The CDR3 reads CASSLTGGEGQPQHF. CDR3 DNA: TGCGCCAGCAGCTTGACAGGGGGCGAAGGGCAGCCCCAGCATTTT.

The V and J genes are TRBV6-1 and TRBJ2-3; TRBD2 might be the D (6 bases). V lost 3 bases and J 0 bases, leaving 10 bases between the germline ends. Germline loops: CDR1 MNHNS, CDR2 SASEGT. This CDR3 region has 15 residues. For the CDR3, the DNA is TGTGCCAGCAGTGAGAACGGGAGAAGCACAGATACGCAGTATTTT. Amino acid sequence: CASSENGRSTDTQYF.

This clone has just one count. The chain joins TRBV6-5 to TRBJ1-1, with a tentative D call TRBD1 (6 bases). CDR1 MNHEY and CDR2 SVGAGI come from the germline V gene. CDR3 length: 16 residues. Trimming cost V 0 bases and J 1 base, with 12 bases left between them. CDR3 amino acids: CASSYSWGRGNTEAFF. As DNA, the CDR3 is TGTGCCAGCAGTTACTCGTGGGGGCGCGGGAACACTGAAGCTTTCTTT.

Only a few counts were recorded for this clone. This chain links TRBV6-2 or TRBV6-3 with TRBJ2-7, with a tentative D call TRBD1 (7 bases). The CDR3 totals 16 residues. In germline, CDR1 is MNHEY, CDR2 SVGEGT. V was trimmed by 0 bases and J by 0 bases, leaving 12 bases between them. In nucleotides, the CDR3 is TGTGCCAGCAGTTACTCGAGGCGGGACAGCTCCTACGAGCAGTACTTC. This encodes CASSYSRRDSSYEQYF.

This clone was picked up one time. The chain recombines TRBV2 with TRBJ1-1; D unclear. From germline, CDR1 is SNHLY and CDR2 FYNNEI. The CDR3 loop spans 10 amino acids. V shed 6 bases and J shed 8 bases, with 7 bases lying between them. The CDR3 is CASRSSEAFF. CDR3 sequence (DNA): TGTGCCAGCAGGAGCTCCGAAGCTTTCTTT.

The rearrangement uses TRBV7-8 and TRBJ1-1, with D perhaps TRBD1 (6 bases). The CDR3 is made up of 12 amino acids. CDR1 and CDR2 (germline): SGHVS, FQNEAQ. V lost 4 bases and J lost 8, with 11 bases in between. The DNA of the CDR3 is TGTGCCAGCAGCTCCGTCCAGGGGGAAGCTTTCTTT. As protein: CASSSVQGEAFF.

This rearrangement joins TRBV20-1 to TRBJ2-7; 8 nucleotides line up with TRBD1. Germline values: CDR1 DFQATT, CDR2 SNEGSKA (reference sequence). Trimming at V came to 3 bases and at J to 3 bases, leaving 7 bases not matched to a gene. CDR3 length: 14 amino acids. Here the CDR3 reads CSASARDRIYEQYF. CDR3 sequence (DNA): TGCAGTGCTAGTGCCCGGGACAGGATCTACGAGCAGTACTTC.

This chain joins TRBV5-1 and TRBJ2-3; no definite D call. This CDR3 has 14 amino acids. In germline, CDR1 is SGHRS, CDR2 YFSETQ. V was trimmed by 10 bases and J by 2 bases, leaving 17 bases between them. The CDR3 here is CASRPGSDTDTQYF. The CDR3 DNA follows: TGCGCCTCCAGACCGGGTTCCGACACAGATACGCAGTATTTT.

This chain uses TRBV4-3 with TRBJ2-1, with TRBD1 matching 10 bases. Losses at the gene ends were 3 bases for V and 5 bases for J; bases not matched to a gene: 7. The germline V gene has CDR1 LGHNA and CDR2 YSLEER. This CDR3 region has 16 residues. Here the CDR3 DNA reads TGCGCCAGCAGCCAGACTCATGGGACAGGGGACAATGAGCAGTTCTTC. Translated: CASSQTHGTGDNEQFF.

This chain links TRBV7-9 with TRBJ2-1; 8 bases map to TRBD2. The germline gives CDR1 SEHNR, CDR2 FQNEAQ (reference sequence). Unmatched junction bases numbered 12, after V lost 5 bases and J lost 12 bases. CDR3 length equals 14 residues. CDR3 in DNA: TGTGCCAGCAGCCCTCCGGGACTAGTGCCGGCGCAGTTCTTC. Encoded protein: CASSPPGLVPAQFF.

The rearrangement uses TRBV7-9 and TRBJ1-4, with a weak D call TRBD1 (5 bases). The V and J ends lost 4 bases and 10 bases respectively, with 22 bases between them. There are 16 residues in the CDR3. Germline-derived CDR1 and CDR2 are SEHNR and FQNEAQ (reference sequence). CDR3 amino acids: CASSSRAPGTPVKLFF. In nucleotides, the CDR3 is TGTGCCAGCAGCTCCCGCGCTCCCGGGACTCCTGTAAAACTGTTTTTT.

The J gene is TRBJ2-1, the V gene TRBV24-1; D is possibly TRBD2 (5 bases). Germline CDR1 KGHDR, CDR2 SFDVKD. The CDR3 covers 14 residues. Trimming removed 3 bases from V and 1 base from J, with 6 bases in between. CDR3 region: CATSDSGSYNEQFF. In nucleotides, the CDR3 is TGTGCCACCAGTGATAGCGGATCCTACAATGAGCAGTTCTTC.

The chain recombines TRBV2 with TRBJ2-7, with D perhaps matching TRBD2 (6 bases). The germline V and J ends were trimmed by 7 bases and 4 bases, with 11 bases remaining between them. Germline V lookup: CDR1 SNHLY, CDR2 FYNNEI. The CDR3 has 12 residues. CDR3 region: CASTLEGYEQYF. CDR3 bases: TGTGCCAGCACCCTGGAGGGGTACGAGCAGTACTTC.

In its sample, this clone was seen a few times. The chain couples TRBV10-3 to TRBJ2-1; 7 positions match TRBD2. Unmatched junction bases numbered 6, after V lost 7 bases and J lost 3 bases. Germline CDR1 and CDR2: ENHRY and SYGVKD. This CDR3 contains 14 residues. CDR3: CAITERGNYNEQFF. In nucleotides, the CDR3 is TGTGCCATCACAGAGCGGGGAAACTACAATGAGCAGTTCTTC.

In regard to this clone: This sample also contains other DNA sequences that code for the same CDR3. CDR3 sequence: CASSLGGEAFF. In DNA form, the CDR3 reads TGTGCCAGCAGCTTGGGGGGTGAAGCTTTCTTT. The chain joins TRBV13 to TRBJ1-1, with D possibly matching TRBD1 (5 bases). The CDR3 covers 11 residues. Germline V gene data show CDR1 as PRHDT and CDR2 as FYEKMQ (reference sequence). Trimming pared 3 bases from V and 7 bases from J, leaving 6 bases between.

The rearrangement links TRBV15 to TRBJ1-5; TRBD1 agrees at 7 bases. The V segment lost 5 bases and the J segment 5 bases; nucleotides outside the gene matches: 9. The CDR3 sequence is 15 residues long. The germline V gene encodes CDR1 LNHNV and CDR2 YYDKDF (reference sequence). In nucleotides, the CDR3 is TGTGCCACCAGCGCCCGACCTGGGACAGATCAGCCCCAGCATTTT. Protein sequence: CATSARPGTDQPQHF.

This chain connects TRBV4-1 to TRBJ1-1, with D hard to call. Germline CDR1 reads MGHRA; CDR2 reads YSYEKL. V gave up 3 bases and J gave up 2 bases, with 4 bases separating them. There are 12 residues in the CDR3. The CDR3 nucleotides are TGCGCCAGCAGCCACCATAACACTGAAGCTTTCTTT. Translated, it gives CASSHHNTEAFF.

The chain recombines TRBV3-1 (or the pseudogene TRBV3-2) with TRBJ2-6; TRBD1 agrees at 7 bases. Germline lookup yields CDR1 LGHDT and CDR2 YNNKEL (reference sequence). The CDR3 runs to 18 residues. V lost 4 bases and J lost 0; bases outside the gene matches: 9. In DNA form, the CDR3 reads TGTGCCAGCAGCCGTACCGGGACAGTTGTCTCTGGGGCCAACGTCCTGACTTTC. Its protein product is CASSRTGTVVSGANVLTF.

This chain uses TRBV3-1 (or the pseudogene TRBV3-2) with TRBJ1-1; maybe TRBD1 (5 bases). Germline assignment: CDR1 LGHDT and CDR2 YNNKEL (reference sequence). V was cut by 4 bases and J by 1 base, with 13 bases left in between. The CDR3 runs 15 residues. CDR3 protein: CASSLLGGSNTEAFF. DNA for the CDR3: TGTGCCAGCAGCCTCCTGGGGGGGTCGAACACTGAAGCTTTCTTT.

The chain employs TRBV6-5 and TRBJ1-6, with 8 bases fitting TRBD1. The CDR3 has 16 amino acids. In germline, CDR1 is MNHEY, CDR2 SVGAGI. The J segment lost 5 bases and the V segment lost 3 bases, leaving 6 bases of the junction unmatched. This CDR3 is CASSYQDRADNSPLHF. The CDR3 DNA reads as TGTGCCAGCAGTTATCAGGACAGGGCCGATAATTCACCCCTCCACTTT.